This T cell receptor beta chain was documented in a study of technical replicates of blood from a few donors. Sequencing was performed with immunoSEQ multiplex PCR; in TCRdb, only in-frame clones are kept and a portion is missing. The profile shows 55,000 to 75,000 clones, roughly 90% of them singletons. V dropped 7 bases and J dropped 1 base, with 7 bases sitting between them. Germline CDR1 reads SQVTM; CDR2 reads ANQGSEA. CDR3 size: 11 residues. The gene calls are TRBV29-1 and TRBJ1-1; D ambiguous. This TCR was recovered from a human donor in good health. The sample comprised T cells isolated from PBMCs. In DNA form, the CDR3 reads TGCAGCGCGTACAGGAACACTGAAGCTTTCTTT. Encoded protein: CSAYRNTEAFF. The full variable domain, its missing parts supplied by reference TRBV29-1 and TRBJ1-1, is SAVISQKPSRDICQRGTSLTIQCQVDSQVTMMFWYRQQPGQSLTLIATANQGSEATYESGFVIDKFPISRPNLTFSTLTVSNMSPEDSSIYLCSAYRNTEAFFGQGTRLTVV.